This T cell receptor (beta chain) is from a study of metastatic and nonmetastatic thyroid tumors (dated by TCRdb to the early 2020s). With respect to the entire study: Repertoires were compared across peripheral blood and tumor or nodule tissue samples from malignant and benign thyroid patients. Beyond this particular receptor, the publication reports: TCR beta diversity was reported as significantly higher in malignant tumors than in benign nodules, in both blood and tumor samples.

The CDR3 starts with the cysteine, ends with the phenylalanine, and has 16 residues. The entry retains the CDR3 DNA only, 48 bases that are in frame from base 1. V drops 2 bases and J drops 2 bases, leaving 13 bases in between. CDR1 and CDR2 are drawn from the germline V gene: SGHTA, FQGTGA. This clone was counted at least ten times. The clone's antigen remains unknown. No base qualities exist here, and no much larger clone lies one base off it. Library creation used PCR. Data came from an Illumina HiSeq 4000. High-throughput sequencing was used to profile the CDR3 region of the TCR beta-chain in every patient. As for the original processing: Drawing on CDR3 differences between clinicopathological groups, the researchers built a classifier meant to tell apart patients with distant-metastatic papillary thyroid cancer. The Shannon index was used to measure repertoire diversity, and the Morisita-Horn index was used to measure how similar tumor and blood repertoires were. TCRdb reprocessed the public reads (quality trimming at Q25 with fastp, clone calling with MiXCR) and kept in-frame beta chains. It is TCRdb's table, rather than the study itself, that gives the V and J calls and clone size. In this sample the table shows about 92,000 clones, about 15% of which occur a single time. The ten largest clones capture 3.6% of the sample.

None of the patients had been given any treatment before thyroid surgery. The study retrospectively analysed patient clinical samples collected from about 2012 to 2018 using T-cell receptor beta sequencing. Sequencing was performed on blood. The chain uses TRBV7-3 and TRBJ2-1, with TRBD1 as a weak D call on 6 bases. The sequence was collected from a female donor with papillary thyroid cancer or a benign thyroid nodule (not recorded which). Some clones in this sample may be carry-over from other donors' samples. CDR3 reads: CASSLEGGGAYNEQFF. The DNA sequence reads TGTGCCAGCAGCTTAGAAGGTGGGGGCGCCTACAATGAGCAGTTCTTC.